This TCR beta chain is from a study of cytomegalovirus exposure and HLA in healthy donors listed by TCRdb under 2017. Study-level background: According to a later analysis, the approximately 120 validation repertoires were produced on the same platform as the 700 or so repertoires of the first cohort. The study was designed to test whether signatures of past pathogen exposure could be identified by cataloging public T cell receptors. Along with the approximately 650-subject first cohort, a separate validation cohort of 120 different subjects was used. The study combined high-throughput TCR immunosequencing, statistical association of individual TCRs with disease status, and machine learning to predict cytomegalovirus infection status. Results the study describes overall, beyond this receptor: A later analysis lacked HLA typing for the validation cohort, so it scored co-occurrence in that cohort across all 130 or so repertoires. A total of fewer than 200 TCR beta chains were listed by the study as associated with cytomegalovirus. Three of the identified cytomegalovirus-associated TCR beta chains were confirmed in vitro to be specific for cytomegalovirus antigens. Most TCR sequences were observed very rarely across donors, whereas some public TCRs were present in many individuals. The classifier was reported to diagnose cytomegalovirus status with high specificity and sensitivity in both the original and validation cohorts. The authors suggested that the approach could potentially be extended to other disease states and immunological phenotypes. In a later analysis, TCRs clustered in the first cohort were found to also tend to co-occur in the roughly 120 validation repertoires, with approximately 93% of cluster scores above 0.

Donors formed part of the validation cohort, which comprised over a hundred subjects and was distinct from the first cohort of roughly 600 subjects. The library was made by the immunoSEQ multiplex PCR assay. The paper's processing steps were these. A statistical classification framework was developed to diagnose cytomegalovirus status using the catalog of TCR beta chain sequences. TCRdb's version of the immuneACCESS table is confined to in-frame rearrangements and falls short of the full clone set. An unresolved V gene accounts for under half of the shortfall where checked; the remainder is of unknown origin. V and J calls plus clone size are reproduced from that table; the DNA served to infer D and trimming. Counted in this sample were about 250,000 clones; about 90% of them appeared once. Around 12% of the sample comes from the top ten. The CDR3 contains 15 residues, cysteine and phenylalanine counted. This entry keeps only the CDR3 DNA: 45 bases, framed from base 1. From a lookup of the germline V gene (reference sequence), CDR1 and CDR2 are MNHEY and SMNVEV. The germline V end is reduced by 6 bases and the J end by 6 bases; junction bases left unmatched: 9.

To note about this clone: Its antigen has not been determined. Base qualities are not recorded, but no much larger clone differs from it by a single base.

The sample consisted of PBMCs. This chain joins TRBV27 to TRBJ2-7, and TRBD1 aligns with 12 junction nucleotides. The clonotype originates from a man aged 18-30 years in good health and CMV-seropositive. At the DNA level, the sequence is TGTGCCAGCAGCCAACCGGGACAGGGGGCGTCCGAGCAGTACTTC. Translated, it gives CASSQPGQGASEQYF.